What follows are 18 T cell receptor beta chains derived from one specimen sequenced in a study of radiation and T cells in renal cell carcinoma. Sample time point: baseline pretreatment blood. Treatment noted: 15 Gy SBRT to primary tumor, nephrectomy 4 weeks later. Generated by immunoSEQ multiplex PCR, the TCRdb table keeps only in-frame clones and is missing some. The sample has 140,000 to 150,000 clones, 88% seen once; the top ten hold roughly 4%. The sample here was blood, taken from a patient whose treatment included radiotherapy and nephrectomy. The receptors originated from a woman in her seventies with renal cell carcinoma.

The chain links TRBV6-5 to TRBJ1-1, with 9 positions matching TRBD1. With V trimmed by 2 bases and J by 11 bases, 6 bases remained unmatched. The germline CDR1 and CDR2 sequences are MNHEY and SVGAGI. The CDR3 runs to 13 residues. For the CDR3, the DNA is TGTGCCAGCAGTTACAGGGGACAGGGCCGGGCTTTCTTT. Its protein product is CASSYRGQGRAFF.

The chain is built from TRBV4-1 and TRBJ2-4; D is unresolved. CDR1 and CDR2 from the germline V gene are MGHRA and YSYEKL. The CDR3 contains 14 residues. The V and J ends lost 4 bases and 6 bases respectively, with 13 bases between them. CDR3 amino acids: CASSPGDGLNIQYF. CDR3 DNA: TGCGCCAGCAGCCCCGGCGACGGTTTAAACATTCAGTACTTC.

The V and J genes are TRBV23-1 and TRBJ2-2; tentative D call: TRBD1 (5 bases). TRBV23-1 belongs to the ORF category, with a function that is uncertain. This CDR3 has 16 residues. V was trimmed by 4 bases and J by 6 bases, leaving 18 bases between them. The CDR3 region has the DNA TGCGCCAGCAGTCTGGGTGAAGGGGAATGGGCCGGGGAGCTGTTTTTT. Translation: CASSLGEGEWAGELFF.

The rearrangement joins TRBV19 to TRBJ1-1; D is possibly TRBD1 (5 bases). The CDR3 consists of 16 residues. With 3 bases removed from V and 4 bases from J, the gap between germline ends came to 18 bases. Germline values: CDR1 LNHDA, CDR2 SQIVND (reference sequence). CDR3 in amino acids: CASSMLGVRIGTEAFF. CDR3 DNA: TGTGCCAGTAGTATGTTAGGGGTGAGGATTGGCACTGAAGCTTTCTTT.

The chain links TRBV6-5 to TRBJ2-5, with TRBD2 identical over 7 bases. V shed 6 bases and J 5 bases; nucleotides not matched to a gene: 9. The CDR3 has 14 residues. Germline CDR1 and CDR2: MNHEY and SVGAGI. CDR3 in amino acids: CASRRNRLAETQYF. The CDR3 nucleotides read TGTGCCAGCAGGCGCAATCGACTAGCTGAGACCCAGTACTTC.

The CDR3 sequence: CASGLDGYNEQFF. The DNA of the CDR3 is TGTGCTAGTGGTTTGGATGGGTACAATGAGCAGTTCTTC. The chain is built from TRBV12-5 and TRBJ2-1; D is unclear. CDR1 and CDR2 (germline): LGHNT, FRNRAP. Trimming shortened V by 1 base and J by 4 bases, and 5 bases separated the two germline ends. There are 13 residues in the CDR3.

The chain carries TRBV29-1 and TRBJ2-2; no firm D call. V was shortened by 2 bases and J by 3 bases, with 10 bases between the two germline ends. The V gene's germline CDR1 is SQVTM and CDR2 ANQGSEA. The CDR3 spans 14 residues. CDR3 residues: CSVEIGPDTGELFF. The CDR3 bases are TGCAGCGTTGAAATAGGGCCGGACACCGGGGAGCTGTTTTTT.

The rearrangement links TRBV18 to TRBJ1-1; D may be TRBD1 (5 bases). Germline V CDR1 and CDR2: KGHSH, LQKENI. The CDR3 is 14 residues long. Trimming cost V 0 bases and J 11 bases, with 16 bases left between them. CDR3 sequence (DNA): TGTGCCAGCTCACCACCTCTACAGGCCTCACGGGCTTTCTTT. It yields the protein CASSPPLQASRAFF. The full variable domain, with the rest looked up from reference TRBV18 and TRBJ1-1, is NAGVMQNPRHLVRRRGQEARLRCSPMKGHSHVYWYRQLPEEGLKFMVYLQKENIIDESGMPKERFSAEFPKEGPSILRIQQVVRGDSAAYFCASSPPLQASRAFFGQGTRLTVV.

This chain uses TRBV5-4 with TRBJ2-3, with 7 bases that match TRBD1. The CDR3 is made up of 15 amino acids. V dropped 4 bases and J dropped 0; count of bases not matched to a gene: 5. Looked up from germline, CDR1 is SGHNT and CDR2 is YYREEE (reference sequence). The CDR3 protein is CASSLTGSSTDTQYF. The DNA of the CDR3 is TGTGCCAGCAGCCTGACAGGGTCTAGCACAGATACGCAGTATTTT.

The chain recombines TRBV9 with TRBJ2-3; 8 nucleotides align to TRBD2. This CDR3 region has 15 residues. Germline V gene sequence: CDR1 SGDLS, CDR2 YYNGEE. Trimming at V came to 3 bases and at J to 6 bases, leaving 9 bases not matched to a gene. The CDR3 DNA follows: TGTGCCAGCAGCGGCCCGGGGGGGCCAAGCGATACGCAGTATTTT. This sequence encodes CASSGPGGPSDTQYF.

The chain has TRBV18 and TRBJ1-4; D perhaps matches TRBD1 (6 bases). Germline V gene data show CDR1 as KGHSH and CDR2 as LQKENI. CDR3 length: 15 amino acids. V was pared by 3 bases and J by 5 bases, with 13 bases between. The CDR3 region has the DNA TGTGCCAGCTCACCGTCGGGCGGGACAAATGAAAAACTGTTTTTT. This encodes CASSPSGGTNEKLFF. The complete variable domain, with remaining parts taken from reference TRBV18 and TRBJ1-4, reads NAGVMQNPRHLVRRRGQEARLRCSPMKGHSHVYWYRQLPEEGLKFMVYLQKENIIDESGMPKERFSAEFPKEGPSILRIQQVVRGDSAAYFCASSPSGGTNEKLFFGSGTQLSVL.

The chain uses TRBV14 and TRBJ2-1, with 10 bases identical to TRBD2. Unmatched junction bases numbered 14, after V lost 4 bases and J lost 8 bases. The CDR3 totals 17 residues. Germline-derived CDR1 and CDR2 are SGHDN and FVKESK. The CDR3 sequence is CASSRWTSGEEGDEQFF. The DNA for the CDR3 is TGTGCCAGCAGCCGTTGGACTAGCGGTGAAGAAGGCGATGAGCAGTTCTTC.

The chain joins TRBV7-2 to TRBJ1-6, with D uncertain. The CDR3 is made up of 14 amino acids. V lost 2 bases, J lost 7 bases, and 9 bases lay in between. Germline CDR1 is SGHTA and CDR2 is FQGNSA. The CDR3 reads CASSLKGPNSPLHF. The DNA for the CDR3 is TGTGCCAGCAGCTTAAAGGGCCCAAATTCACCCCTCCACTTT.

V is TRBV9 and J is TRBJ2-1, with D possibly TRBD2 on 6 matching bases. CDR1 and CDR2 from the germline V gene are SGDLS and YYNGEE. V was pared by 6 bases and J by 4 bases, with 17 bases between. The length of the CDR3 is 15 residues. CDR3: CASTLEGGLYNEQFF. The CDR3 coding sequence is TGTGCCAGCACCCTGGAGGGCGGGCTATACAATGAGCAGTTCTTC.

The rearrangement links TRBV23-1 to TRBJ2-3; 11 positions agree with TRBD2. TRBV23-1 is sorted into the ORF group, with uncertain function. V shed 4 bases and J 4 bases; nucleotides not matched to a gene: 10. The CDR3 totals 17 residues. CDR3 DNA sequence: TGCGCCAGCAGTCCGTGGGGTAGCGGGGGGGAATCAGATACGCAGTATTTT. This gives the protein CASSPWGSGGESDTQYF.

The chain couples TRBV19 to TRBJ2-1, with TRBD2 matching over 10 bases. Germline CDR1 reads LNHDA; CDR2 reads SQIVND (reference sequence). V shed 1 base and J 6 bases; nucleotides not matched to a gene: 6. The CDR3 has 16 residues. CDR3 sequence reads: CASSIVSLAGPNEQFF. The CDR3 DNA follows: TGTGCCAGTAGTATAGTATCACTAGCGGGGCCCAATGAGCAGTTCTTC.

V and J are TRBV7-2 and TRBJ2-5, with 10 nucleotides matching TRBD1. The V segment lost 1 base and the J segment 10 bases; nucleotides outside the gene matches: 12. The V gene's germline CDR1 is SGHTA and CDR2 FQGNSA. CDR3 size: 16 residues. CDR3 region: CASSLVGTGASRDQYF. The CDR3 DNA reads as TGTGCCAGCAGCTTAGTGGGGACAGGGGCTAGCCGGGACCAGTACTTC. Complete variable domain (other parts from reference TRBV7-2 and TRBJ2-5): GAGVSQSPSNKVTEKGKDVELRCDPISGHTALYWYRQSLGQGLEFLIYFQGNSAPDKSGLPSDRFSAERTGGSVSTLTIQRTQQEDSAVYLCASSLVGTGASRDQYFGPGTRLLVL.

J is TRBJ2-1 and V is TRBV25-1, with 11 nucleotides matching TRBD2. The CDR3 runs to 16 residues. Germline CDR1 and CDR2: MGHDK and SYGVNS. Losses at the gene ends were 6 bases for V and 1 base for J; bases not matched to a gene: 5. This chain's CDR3 is CASSPGTSGSYNEQFF. In DNA, the CDR3 is TGTGCCAGCAGCCCGGGGACTAGCGGATCCTACAATGAGCAGTTCTTC.